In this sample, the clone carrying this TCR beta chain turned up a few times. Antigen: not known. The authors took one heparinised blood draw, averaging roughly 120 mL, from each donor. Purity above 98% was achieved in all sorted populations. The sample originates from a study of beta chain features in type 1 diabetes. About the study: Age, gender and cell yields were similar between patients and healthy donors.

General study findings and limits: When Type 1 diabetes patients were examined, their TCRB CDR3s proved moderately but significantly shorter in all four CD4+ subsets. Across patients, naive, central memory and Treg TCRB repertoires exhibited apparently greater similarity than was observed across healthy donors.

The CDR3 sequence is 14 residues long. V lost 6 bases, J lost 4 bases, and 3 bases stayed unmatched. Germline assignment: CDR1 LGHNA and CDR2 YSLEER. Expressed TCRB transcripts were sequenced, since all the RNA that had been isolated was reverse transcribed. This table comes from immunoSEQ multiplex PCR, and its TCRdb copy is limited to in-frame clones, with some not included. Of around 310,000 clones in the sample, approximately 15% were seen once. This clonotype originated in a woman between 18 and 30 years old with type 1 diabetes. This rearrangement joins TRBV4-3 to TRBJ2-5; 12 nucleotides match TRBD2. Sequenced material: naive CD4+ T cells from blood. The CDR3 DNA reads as TGCGCCAGCAGTCGGACTAGCGGGACAGAGACCCAGTACTTC. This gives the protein CASSRTSGTETQYF.